The sequence of this T cell receptor (beta chain) was determined in a study of blood T cells in healthy people across ages. For the second PCR, which ran for 7 to 11 cycles, a sample-barcoded 5' primer and a J-beta primer mix were used. MiXCR, run by TCRdb on the 5' RACE reads, gives a single entry per CDR3 protein. Of about 780,000 distinct CDR3 sequences in the sample, 46% were seen once. This clonotype was picked up many times. V lost 1 base to trimming and J lost 4 bases, with 8 bases between them. The CDR3 contains 14 residues. The germline V gene has CDR1 SGHTA and CDR2 FQGNSA. The sequencing input was blood. The chain joins TRBV7-2 to TRBJ2-1; a possible D gene is TRBD2 (5 bases). The TCR sequence derives from a man older than 75 in good health. As DNA, the CDR3 is TGTGCCAGCAGCTTAGTTGGACTTTACAATGAGCAGTTCTTC. Protein sequence: CASSLVGLYNEQFF.